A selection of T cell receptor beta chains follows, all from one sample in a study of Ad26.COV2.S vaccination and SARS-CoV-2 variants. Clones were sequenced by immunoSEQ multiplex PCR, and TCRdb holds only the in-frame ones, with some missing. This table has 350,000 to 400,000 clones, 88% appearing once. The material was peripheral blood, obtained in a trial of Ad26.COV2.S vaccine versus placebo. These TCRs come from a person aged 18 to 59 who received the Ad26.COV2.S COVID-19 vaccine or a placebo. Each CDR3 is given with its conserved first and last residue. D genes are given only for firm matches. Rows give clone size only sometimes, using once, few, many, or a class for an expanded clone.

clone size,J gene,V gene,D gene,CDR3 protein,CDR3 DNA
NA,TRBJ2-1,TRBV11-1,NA,CASRNIGRNEQFF,TGTGCCAGCAGGAACATCGGGCGGAATGAGCAGTTCTTC
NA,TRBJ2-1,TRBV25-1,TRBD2,CASSEFAASGGAYEQFF,TGTGCCAGCAGTGAATTTGCCGCTAGCGGGGGGGCCTATGAGCAGTTCTTC
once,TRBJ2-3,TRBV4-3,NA,CASSQAWGSTDTQYF,TGCGCCAGCAGCCAAGCATGGGGGAGCACAGATACGCAGTATTTT
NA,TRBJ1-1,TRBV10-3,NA,CAISESSQAEAFF,TGTGCCATCAGTGAGTCTAGCCAAGCAGAAGCTTTCTTT
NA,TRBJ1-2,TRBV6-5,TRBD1,CASSTGVYGYTF,TGTGCCAGCAGTACAGGGGTCTATGGCTACACCTTC
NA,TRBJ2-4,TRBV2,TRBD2,CASSEEAGGAKNIQYF,TGTGCCAGCAGTGAAGAGGCGGGGGGCGCCAAAAACATTCAGTACTTC
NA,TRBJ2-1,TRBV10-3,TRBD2,CAISVAGGINEQFF,TGTGCCATCAGTGTAGCGGGGGGGATCAATGAGCAGTTCTTC
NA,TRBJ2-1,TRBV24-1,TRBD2,CATSDLGLAGKYNEQFF,TGTGCCACCAGTGATTTGGGCCTAGCGGGGAAATACAATGAGCAGTTCTTC
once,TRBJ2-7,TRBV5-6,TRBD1,CASSSLGITGAYEQYF,TGTGCCAGCAGCTCCCTGGGGATCACAGGGGCCTACGAGCAGTACTTC
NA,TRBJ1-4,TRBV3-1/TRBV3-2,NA,CASSQGRETEKLFF,TGTGCCAGCAGCCAAGGCAGGGAAACTGAAAAACTGTTTTTT
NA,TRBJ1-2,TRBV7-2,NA,CASSLWGDRNYGYTF,TGTGCCAGCAGCTTGTGGGGTGACCGAAACTATGGCTACACCTTC
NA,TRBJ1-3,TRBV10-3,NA,CAITRDTSGNTIYF,TGTGCCATCACCCGGGACACCTCTGGAAACACCATATATTTT
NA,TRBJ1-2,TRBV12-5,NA,CASGLPTGLSYGYTF,TGTGCTAGTGGTTTGCCCACAGGGCTCAGTTATGGCTACACCTTC
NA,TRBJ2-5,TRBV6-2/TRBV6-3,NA,CASSPPHQETQYF,TGTGCCAGCAGTCCCCCCCACCAAGAGACCCAGTACTTC
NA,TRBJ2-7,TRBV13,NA,CASSLGLYEQYF,TGTGCCAGCAGCTTAGGCCTCTACGAGCAGTACTTC
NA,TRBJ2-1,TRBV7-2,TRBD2,CASSLSARGRGGDEQFF,TGTGCCAGCAGCCTTTCTGCCCGGGGCCGCGGGGGTGATGAGCAGTTCTTC
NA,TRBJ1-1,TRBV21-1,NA,CASSGSRDPLGNTEAFF,TGTGCCAGCAGCGGGTCTAGGGACCCCCTAGGGAACACTGAAGCTTTCTTT
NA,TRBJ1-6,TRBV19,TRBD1,CASRQGVNSPLHF,TGTGCCAGCCGACAGGGTGTTAATTCACCCCTCCACTTT